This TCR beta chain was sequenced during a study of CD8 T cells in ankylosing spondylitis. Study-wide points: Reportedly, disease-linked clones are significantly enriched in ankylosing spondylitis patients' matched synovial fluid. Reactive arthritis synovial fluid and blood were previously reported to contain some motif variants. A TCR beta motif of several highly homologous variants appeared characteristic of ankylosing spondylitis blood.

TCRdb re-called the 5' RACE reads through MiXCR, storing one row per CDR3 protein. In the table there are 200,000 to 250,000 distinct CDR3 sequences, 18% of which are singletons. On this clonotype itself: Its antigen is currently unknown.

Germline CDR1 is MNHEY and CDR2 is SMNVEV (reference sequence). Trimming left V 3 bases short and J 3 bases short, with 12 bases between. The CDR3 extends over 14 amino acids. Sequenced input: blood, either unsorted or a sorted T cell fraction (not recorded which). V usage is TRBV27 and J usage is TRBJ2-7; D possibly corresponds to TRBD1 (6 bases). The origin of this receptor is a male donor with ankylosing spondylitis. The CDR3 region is CASSLAAGVYEQYF. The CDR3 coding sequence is TGTGCCAGCAGTTTGGCGGCAGGGGTCTACGAGCAGTACTTC.